This T cell receptor (beta chain) was captured by sequencing in a study of T cells in Graves' hyperthyroidism and ophthalmopathy. Amplification targeted TCR beta CDR3 regions from RNA transcripts. The HTBI set primed first-round TCR CDR3 RT-PCR. TCRdb fed the multiplex PCR reads into MiXCR, producing one record per CDR3 protein. Altogether 500,000 to 550,000 distinct CDR3 sequences are present, less than 20% being singletons, with the ten largest covering about half. This clonotype was found many times. The receptor comes from a man aged 40-50 years with Graves' ophthalmopathy. Sequenced: blood.

The CDR3: CASSLVSAGVTQYF. The CDR3 DNA reads as TGTGCCAGCAGTTTAGTTTCAGCGGGGGTTACGCAGTATTTT. This sequence joins TRBV12-3 or TRBV12-4 and TRBJ2-3; 8 bases match TRBD2. This CDR3 region has 14 residues. V was clipped by 1 base and J by 8 bases; unmatched bases: 5.